These T cell receptor beta chains were read from a single sample in a study of T cell repertoires in cytomegalovirus infection. Each CDR3 protein gets one entry after TCRdb re-called the reads with MiXCR. The sample holds around 120,000 distinct CDR3 sequences, roughly 9% seen once. Sequenced input: PBMCs. The receptor set was obtained from a human donor in good health (CMV status not recorded). Some clones in this sample may be carry-over from other donors' samples. Each CDR3 is given with its conserved first and last residue. D genes are given only for firm matches. Clone size, where shown, is once, few, many, or a class for clones that have expanded.

V	D	size	J	DNA	CDR3
TRBV2	.	.	TRBJ2-7	TGTGCCGGCAGTGAAAGGGCCGGGAGAGGGTACTTC	CAGSERAGRGYF
TRBV7-9	.	.	TRBJ2-5	TGTGCCAGCAGCCGCCGGACAGAGACGGAGACCCAGTACTTC	CASSRRTETETQYF
TRBV12-3/TRBV12-4	TRBD1	many	TRBJ1-3	TGTGCCAGCAGTTTACTCGGGACAGCTTCTGGAAACACCATATATTTT	CASSLLGTASGNTIYF
TRBV6-5	TRBD2	few	TRBJ2-3	TGTGCCAGCAGTAGAACACTAGCGGGGGGGCGAGATACGCAGTATTTT	CASSRTLAGGRDTQYF
TRBV27	.	many	TRBJ1-1	TGTGCCAGCAGCCCCGGGAGCACTGAAGCTTTCTTT	CASSPGSTEAFF
TRBV12-3/TRBV12-4	.	many	TRBJ2-1	TGTGCCAGCAGCCTGGGTATCACGGTCTACAATGAGCAGTTCTTC	CASSLGITVYNEQFF
TRBV6-2/TRBV6-3	TRBD2	many	TRBJ2-2	TGTGCCAGCGGACTAGCGGGGAACACCGGGGAGCTGTTTTTT	CASGLAGNTGELFF
TRBV7-9	TRBD1	many	TRBJ2-1	TGTGCCAGCAGCCCCCGGACAGGGGACTCCTACAATGAGCAGTTCTTC	CASSPRTGDSYNEQFF
TRBV28	.	many	TRBJ1-1	TGTGCCAGCATCTTAGGGGTGAACACTGAAGCTTTCTTT	CASILGVNTEAFF
TRBV12-3/TRBV12-4	.	many	TRBJ1-2	TGTGCCAGCAGTTTAGGAGCCTATGGCTACACCTTC	CASSLGAYGYTF
TRBV15	TRBD1	.	TRBJ2-7	TGTGCCACCAGCAGAGACCTAGGACAGGGGGCCTCTGTCTCCTACGAGCAGTACTTC	CATSRDLGQGASVSYEQYF
TRBV2	TRBD2	.	TRBJ2-1	TGTGCCAGCAGTGTTACGAGCGGGGGGGCGGGTAATGAGCAGTTCTTC	CASSVTSGGAGNEQFF
TRBV7-2	.	many	TRBJ1-6	TGTGCCAGCAGCGCGGACAGTAGCTCCTATAATTCACCCCTCCACTTT	CASSADSSSYNSPLHF
TRBV6-5	.	few	TRBJ1-1	TGTGCCAGCAGTTACTTACAGGGTCCTACGACTGAAGCTTTCTTT	CASSYLQGPTTEAFF
TRBV7-2	.	many	TRBJ2-3	TGTGCCAGCAGCACGTGGGATACGCAGTATTTT	CASSTWDTQYF
TRBV2	.	many	TRBJ1-5	TGTGCCAGCAGAGTGACGGGAATTGAGCCCCAGCATTTT	CASRVTGIEPQHF
TRBV19	.	few	TRBJ1-5	TGTGCCAGTAGCTCCGACGGGTACAATCAGCCCCAGCATTTT	CASSSDGYNQPQHF
TRBV20-1	TRBD1	many	TRBJ1-4	TGCAGTGCTAGATCCTACCGGGACAGAACTAATGAAAAACTGTTTTTT	CSARSYRDRTNEKLFF
TRBV19	TRBD1	many	TRBJ1-1	TGTGCCAGTAGTTCCTACAGGGGGGTGAACACTGAAGCTTTCTTT	CASSSYRGVNTEAFF